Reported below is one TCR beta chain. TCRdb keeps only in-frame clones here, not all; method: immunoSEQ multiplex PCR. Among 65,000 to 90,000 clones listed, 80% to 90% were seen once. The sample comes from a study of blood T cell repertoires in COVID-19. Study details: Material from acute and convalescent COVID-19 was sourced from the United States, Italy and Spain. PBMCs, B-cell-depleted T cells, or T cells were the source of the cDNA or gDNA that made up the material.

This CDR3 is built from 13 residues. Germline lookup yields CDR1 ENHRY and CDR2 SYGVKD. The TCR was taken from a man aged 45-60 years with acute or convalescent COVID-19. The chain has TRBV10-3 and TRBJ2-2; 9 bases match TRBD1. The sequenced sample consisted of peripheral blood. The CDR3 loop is CAIGDRETGELFF. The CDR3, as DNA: TGTGCTATCGGGGACAGGGAGACCGGGGAGCTGTTTTTT.